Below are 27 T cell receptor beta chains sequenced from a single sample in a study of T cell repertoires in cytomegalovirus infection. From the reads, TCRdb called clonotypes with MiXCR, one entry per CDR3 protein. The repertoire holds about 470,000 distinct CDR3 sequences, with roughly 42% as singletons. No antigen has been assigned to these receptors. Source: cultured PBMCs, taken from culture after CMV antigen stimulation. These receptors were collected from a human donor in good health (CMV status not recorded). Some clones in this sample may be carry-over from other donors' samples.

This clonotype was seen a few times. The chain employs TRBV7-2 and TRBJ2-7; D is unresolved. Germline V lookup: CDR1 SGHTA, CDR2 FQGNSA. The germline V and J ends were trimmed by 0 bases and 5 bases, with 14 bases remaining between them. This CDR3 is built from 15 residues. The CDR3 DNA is TGTGCCAGCAGCTTAGCGCTAGGTTTTGAGGACGAGCAGTACTTC. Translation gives CASSLALGFEDEQYF.

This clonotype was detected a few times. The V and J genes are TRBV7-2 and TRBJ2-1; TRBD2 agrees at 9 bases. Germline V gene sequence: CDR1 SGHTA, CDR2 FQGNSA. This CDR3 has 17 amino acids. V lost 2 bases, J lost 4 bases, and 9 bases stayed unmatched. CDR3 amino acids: CASSLSPAGGPYNEQFF. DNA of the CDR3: TGTGCCAGCAGCTTATCCCCAGCGGGAGGACCTTACAATGAGCAGTTCTTC. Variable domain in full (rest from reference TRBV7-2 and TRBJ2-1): GAGVSQSPSNKVTEKGKDVELRCDPISGHTALYWYRQSLGQGLEFLIYFQGNSAPDKSGLPSDRFSAERTGGSVSTLTIQRTQQEDSAVYLCASSLSPAGGPYNEQFFGPGTRLTVL.

CDR3 loop: CASSFQVGTDSGGTQYF. The CDR3 bases are TGTGCCAGCAGTTTCCAGGTCGGAACGGACTCAGGCGGGACCCAGTACTTC. The chain uses TRBV12-3 or TRBV12-4 and TRBJ2-5, with a tentative D call TRBD2 (5 bases). V gave up 3 bases and J gave up 7 bases, with 24 bases separating them. The CDR3 loop spans 17 amino acids.

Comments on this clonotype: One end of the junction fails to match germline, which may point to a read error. CDR3 amino acids: CASSQRPSLSYEQYF. CDR3 DNA: TGTGCCAGCAGCCAGAGGCCTAGCCTTTCCTACGAGCAGTACTTC. This chain uses TRBV4-1 with TRBJ2-7; possible D gene TRBD2, 5 bases. This CDR3 has 15 residues. CDR1 MGHRA and CDR2 YSYEKL come from the germline V gene.

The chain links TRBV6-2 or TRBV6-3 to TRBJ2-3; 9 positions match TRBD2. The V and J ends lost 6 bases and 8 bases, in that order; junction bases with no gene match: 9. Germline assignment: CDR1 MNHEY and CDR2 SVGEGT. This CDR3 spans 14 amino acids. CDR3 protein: CASSRGSGSATQYF. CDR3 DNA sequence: TGTGCCAGCAGCCGGGGTAGCGGGAGTGCTACGCAGTATTTT.

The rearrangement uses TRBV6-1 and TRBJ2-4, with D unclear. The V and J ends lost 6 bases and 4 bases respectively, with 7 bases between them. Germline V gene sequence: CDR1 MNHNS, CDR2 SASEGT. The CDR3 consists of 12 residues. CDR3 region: CASSGAKNIQYF. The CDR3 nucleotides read TGTGCCAGCAGCGGCGCAAAAAACATTCAGTACTTC.

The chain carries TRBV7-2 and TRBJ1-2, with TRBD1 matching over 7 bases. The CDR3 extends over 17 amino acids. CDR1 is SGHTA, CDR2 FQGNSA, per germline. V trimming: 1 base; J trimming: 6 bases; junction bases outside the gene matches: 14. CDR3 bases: TGTGCCAGCAGCTTAGGAGTAGAGACAGGGAGGGTTGATGGCTACACCTTC. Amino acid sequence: CASSLGVETGRVDGYTF. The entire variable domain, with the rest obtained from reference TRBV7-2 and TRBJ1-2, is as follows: GAGVSQSPSNKVTEKGKDVELRCDPISGHTALYWYRQSLGQGLEFLIYFQGNSAPDKSGLPSDRFSAERTGGSVSTLTIQRTQQEDSAVYLCASSLGVETGRVDGYTFGSGTRLTVV.

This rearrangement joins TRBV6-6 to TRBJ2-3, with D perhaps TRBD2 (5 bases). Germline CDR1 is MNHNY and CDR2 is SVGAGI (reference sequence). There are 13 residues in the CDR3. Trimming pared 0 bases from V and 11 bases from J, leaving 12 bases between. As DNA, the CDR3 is TGTGCCAGCAGTTACTCGACGGTTGAGGGGCAGTATTTT. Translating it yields CASSYSTVEGQYF.

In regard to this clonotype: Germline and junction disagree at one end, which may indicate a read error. In DNA, the CDR3 is TGTGCCAGCAGCTTACAGGCTGGTCAATTCTTC. This gives the protein CASSLQAGQFF. The J gene is TRBJ2-1, the V gene TRBV5-3; D possibly corresponds to TRBD1 (5 bases). TRBV5-3 is labeled an ORF, and its function is uncertain. The CDR3 spans 11 residues.

CDR3 in DNA: TGCGCCAGCAGCCCGAGAAGATACAATGAGCAGTTCTTC. This encodes CASSPRRYNEQFF. The rearrangement links TRBV4-1 to TRBJ2-1; D not certain. Trimming removed 4 bases at V and 4 bases at J, with 8 bases between. Germline lookup yields CDR1 MGHRA and CDR2 YSYEKL. The CDR3 runs to 13 residues.

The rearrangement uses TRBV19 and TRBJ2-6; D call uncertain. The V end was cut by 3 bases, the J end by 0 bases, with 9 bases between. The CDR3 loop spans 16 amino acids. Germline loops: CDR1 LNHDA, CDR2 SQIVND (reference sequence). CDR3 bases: TGTGCCAGTAGTATGGATAGGCCCTCTGGGGCCAACGTCCTGACTTTC. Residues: CASSMDRPSGANVLTF.

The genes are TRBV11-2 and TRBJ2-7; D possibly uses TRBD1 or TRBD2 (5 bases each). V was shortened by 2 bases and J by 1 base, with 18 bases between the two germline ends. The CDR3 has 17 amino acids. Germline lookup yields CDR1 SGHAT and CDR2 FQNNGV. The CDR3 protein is CASSLREAGTNSYEQYF. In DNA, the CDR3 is TGTGCCAGCAGCTTAAGAGAGGCCGGGACCAATTCCTACGAGCAGTACTTC.

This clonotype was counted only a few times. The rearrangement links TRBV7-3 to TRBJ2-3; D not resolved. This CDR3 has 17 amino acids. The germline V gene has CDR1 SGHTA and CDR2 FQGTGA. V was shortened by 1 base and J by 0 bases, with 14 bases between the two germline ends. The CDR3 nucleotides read TGTGCCAGCAGCTTAAGTGAGACTCCAACTAGCACAGATACGCAGTATTTT. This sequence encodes CASSLSETPTSTDTQYF. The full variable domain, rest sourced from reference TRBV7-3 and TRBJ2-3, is GAGVSQTPSNKVTEKGKYVELRCDPISGHTALYWYRQSLGQGPEFLIYFQGTGAADDSGLPNDRFFAVRPEGSVSTLKIQRTERGDSAVYLCASSLSETPTSTDTQYFGPGTRLTVL.

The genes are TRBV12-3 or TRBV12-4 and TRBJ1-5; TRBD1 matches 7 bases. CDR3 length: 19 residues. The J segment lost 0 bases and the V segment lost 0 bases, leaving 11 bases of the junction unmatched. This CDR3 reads CASSLAGGGRGYSNQPQHF. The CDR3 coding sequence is TGTGCCAGCAGTTTAGCCGGAGGGGGCAGGGGGTATAGCAATCAGCCCCAGCATTTT.

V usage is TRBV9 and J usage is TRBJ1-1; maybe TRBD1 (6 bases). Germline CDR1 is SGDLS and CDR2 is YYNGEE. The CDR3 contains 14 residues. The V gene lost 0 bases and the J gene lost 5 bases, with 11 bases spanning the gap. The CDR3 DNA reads TGTGCCAGCAGCGTAGTGGGGGCTGGGACTGAAGCTTTCTTT. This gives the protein CASSVVGAGTEAFF.

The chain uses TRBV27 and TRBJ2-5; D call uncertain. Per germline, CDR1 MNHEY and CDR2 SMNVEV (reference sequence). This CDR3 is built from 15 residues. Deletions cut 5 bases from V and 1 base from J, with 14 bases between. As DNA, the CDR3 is TGTGCCAGCAGTACCTCCCCTCAGGCCCAAGAGACCCAGTACTTC. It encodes CASSTSPQAQETQYF.

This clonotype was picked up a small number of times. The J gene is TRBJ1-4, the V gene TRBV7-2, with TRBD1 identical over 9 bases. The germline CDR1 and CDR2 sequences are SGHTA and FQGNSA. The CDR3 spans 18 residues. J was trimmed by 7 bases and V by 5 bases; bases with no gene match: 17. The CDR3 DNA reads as TGTGCCAGCAGCAGGACCGGGACAGGGTATCGCTTTGGTGAAAAACTGTTTTTT. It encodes CASSRTGTGYRFGEKLFF.

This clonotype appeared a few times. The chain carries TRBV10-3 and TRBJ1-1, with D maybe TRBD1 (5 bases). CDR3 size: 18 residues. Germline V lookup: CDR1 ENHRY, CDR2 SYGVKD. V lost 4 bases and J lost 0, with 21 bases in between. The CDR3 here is CAISGFSSRANMNTEAFF. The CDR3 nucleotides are TGTGCCATCAGTGGATTTTCGAGCAGGGCCAACATGAACACTGAAGCTTTCTTT.

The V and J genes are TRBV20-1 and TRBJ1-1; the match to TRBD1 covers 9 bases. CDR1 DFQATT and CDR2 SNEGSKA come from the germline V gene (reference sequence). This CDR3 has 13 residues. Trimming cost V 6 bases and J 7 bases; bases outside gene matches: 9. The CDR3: CSARRGQGYEAFF. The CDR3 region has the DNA TGCAGTGCCCGAAGGGGACAGGGATATGAAGCTTTCTTT.

CDR3 DNA: TGTGCCAGCAGCCAACCCGCCGTGGGGAAGACCCAGTACTTC. Its protein product is CASSQPAVGKTQYF. The chain recombines TRBV7-9 with TRBJ2-5; D is unresolved. V was clipped by 5 bases and J by 6 bases, with 16 bases between them. This CDR3 spans 14 amino acids. Germline lookup yields CDR1 SEHNR and CDR2 FQNEAQ (reference sequence).

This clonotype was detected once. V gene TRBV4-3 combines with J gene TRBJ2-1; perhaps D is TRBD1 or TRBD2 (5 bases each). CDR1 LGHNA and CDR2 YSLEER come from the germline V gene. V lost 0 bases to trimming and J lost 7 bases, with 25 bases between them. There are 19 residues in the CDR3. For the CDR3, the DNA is TGCGCCAGCAGCCAAGAAGAAGCGCCGGGGACCTTCACGTGGAATGAGCAGTTCTTC. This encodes CASSQEEAPGTFTWNEQFF.

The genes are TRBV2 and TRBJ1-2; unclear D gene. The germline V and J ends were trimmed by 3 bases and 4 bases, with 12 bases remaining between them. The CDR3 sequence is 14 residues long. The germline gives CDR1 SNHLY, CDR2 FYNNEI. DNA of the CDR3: TGTGCCAGCAGTGAGTTCGGGAGTGGCTATGGCTACACCTTC. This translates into CASSEFGSGYGYTF.

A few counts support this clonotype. The CDR3 reads CASSLRGGRGEQFF. CDR3 DNA sequence: TGCGCCAGCAGCTTGCGGGGCGGGAGGGGAGAGCAGTTCTTC. The chain combines TRBV5-1 with TRBJ2-1; TRBD2 matches at 9 bases. CDR1 is SGHRS, CDR2 YFSETQ, per germline. Unmatched junction bases numbered 6, after V lost 1 base and J lost 10 bases. This CDR3 contains 14 residues.

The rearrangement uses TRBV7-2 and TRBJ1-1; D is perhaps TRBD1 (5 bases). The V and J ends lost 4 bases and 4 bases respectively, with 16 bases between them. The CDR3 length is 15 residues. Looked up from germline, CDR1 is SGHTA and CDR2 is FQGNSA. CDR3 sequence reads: CASSSIRGGSTEAFF. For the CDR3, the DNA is TGTGCCAGCAGCTCTATTCGGGGCGGGAGCACTGAAGCTTTCTTT.

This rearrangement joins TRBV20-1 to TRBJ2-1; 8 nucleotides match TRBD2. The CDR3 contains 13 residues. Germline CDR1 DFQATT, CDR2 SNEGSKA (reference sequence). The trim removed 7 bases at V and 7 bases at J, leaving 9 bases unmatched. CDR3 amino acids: CSGGGGLGNEQFF. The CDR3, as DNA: TGCAGTGGGGGCGGGGGGCTGGGGAATGAGCAGTTCTTC.

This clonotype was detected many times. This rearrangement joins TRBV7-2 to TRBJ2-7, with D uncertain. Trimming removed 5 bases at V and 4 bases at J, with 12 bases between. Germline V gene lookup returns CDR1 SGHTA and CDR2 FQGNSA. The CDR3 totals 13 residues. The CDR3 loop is CASSTRTGYEQYF. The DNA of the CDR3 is TGTGCCAGCAGCACCCGGACCGGGTACGAGCAGTACTTC.

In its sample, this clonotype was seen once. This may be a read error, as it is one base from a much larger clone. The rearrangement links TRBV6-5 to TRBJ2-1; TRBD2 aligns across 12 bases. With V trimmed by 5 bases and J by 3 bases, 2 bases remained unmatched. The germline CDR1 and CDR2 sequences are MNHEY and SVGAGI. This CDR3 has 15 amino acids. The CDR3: CASSKTSGGYNEQFF. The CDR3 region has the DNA TGTGCCAGCAGTAAGACTAGCGGGGGCTACAATGAGCAGTTCTTC.